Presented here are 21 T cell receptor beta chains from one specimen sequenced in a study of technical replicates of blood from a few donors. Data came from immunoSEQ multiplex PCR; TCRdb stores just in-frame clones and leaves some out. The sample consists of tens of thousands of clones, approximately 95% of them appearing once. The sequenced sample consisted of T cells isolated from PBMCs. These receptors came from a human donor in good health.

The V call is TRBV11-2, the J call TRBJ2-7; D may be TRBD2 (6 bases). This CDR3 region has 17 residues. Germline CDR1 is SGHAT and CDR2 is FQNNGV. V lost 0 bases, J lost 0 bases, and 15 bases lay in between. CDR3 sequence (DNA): TGTGCCAGCAGCTTAGAATTATTATGGGAGGACTCCTACGAGCAGTACTTC. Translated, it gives CASSLELLWEDSYEQYF.

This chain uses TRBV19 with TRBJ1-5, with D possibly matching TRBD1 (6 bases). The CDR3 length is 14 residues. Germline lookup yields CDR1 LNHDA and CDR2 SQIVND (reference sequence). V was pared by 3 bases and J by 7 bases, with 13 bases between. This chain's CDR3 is CASSIMDSNQPQHF. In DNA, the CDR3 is TGTGCCAGTAGTATTATGGACAGTAACCAGCCCCAGCATTTT.

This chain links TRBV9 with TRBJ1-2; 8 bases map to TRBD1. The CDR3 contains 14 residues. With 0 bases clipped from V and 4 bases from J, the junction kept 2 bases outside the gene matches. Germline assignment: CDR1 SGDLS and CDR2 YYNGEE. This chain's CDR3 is CASSVGTGGYGYTF. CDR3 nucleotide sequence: TGTGCCAGCAGCGTAGGCACAGGGGGCTATGGCTACACCTTC.

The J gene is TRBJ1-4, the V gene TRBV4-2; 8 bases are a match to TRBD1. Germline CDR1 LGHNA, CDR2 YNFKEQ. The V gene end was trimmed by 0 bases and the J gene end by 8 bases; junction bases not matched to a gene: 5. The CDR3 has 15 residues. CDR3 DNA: TGTGCCAGCAGCCAAGAGGGACAGGCCGGGGAAAAACTGTTTTTT. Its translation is CASSQEGQAGEKLFF.

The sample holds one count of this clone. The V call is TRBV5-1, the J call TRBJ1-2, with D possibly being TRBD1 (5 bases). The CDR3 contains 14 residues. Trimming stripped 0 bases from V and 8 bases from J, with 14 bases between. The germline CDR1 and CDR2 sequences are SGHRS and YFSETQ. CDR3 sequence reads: CASSLGSATEGYTF. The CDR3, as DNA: TGCGCCAGCAGCTTGGGATCGGCGACAGAGGGCTACACCTTC.

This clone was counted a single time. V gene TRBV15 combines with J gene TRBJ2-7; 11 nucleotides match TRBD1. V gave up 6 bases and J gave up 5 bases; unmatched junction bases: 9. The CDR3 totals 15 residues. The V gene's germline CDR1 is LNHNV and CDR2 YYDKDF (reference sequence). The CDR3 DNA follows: TGTGCCACCAGGATGATCGGGACAGGGGGTAACGAGCAGTACTTC. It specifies CATRMIGTGGNEQYF. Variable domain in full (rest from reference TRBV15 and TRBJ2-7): DAMVIQNPRYQVTQFGKPVTLSCSQTLNHNVMYWYQQKSSQAPKLLFHYYDKDFNNEADTPDNFQSRRPNTSFCFLDIRSPGLGDTAMYLCATRMIGTGGNEQYFGPGTRLTVT.

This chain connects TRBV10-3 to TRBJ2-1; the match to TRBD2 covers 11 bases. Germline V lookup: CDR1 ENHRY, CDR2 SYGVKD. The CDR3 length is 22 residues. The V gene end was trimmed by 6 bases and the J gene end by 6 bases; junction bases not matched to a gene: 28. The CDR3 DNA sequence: TGTGCCATCAGCCGGGACCGAATTCTGACTAGCGGGAATCAGAGTCTGGCCAATGAGCAGTTCTTC. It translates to CAISRDRILTSGNQSLANEQFF.

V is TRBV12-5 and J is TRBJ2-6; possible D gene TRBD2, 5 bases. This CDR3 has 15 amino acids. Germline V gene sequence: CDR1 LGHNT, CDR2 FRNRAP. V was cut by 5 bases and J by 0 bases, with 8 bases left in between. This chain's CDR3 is CASGPGLSGANVLTF. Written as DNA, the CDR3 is TGTGCTAGTGGTCCCGGACTCTCTGGGGCCAACGTCCTGACTTTC.

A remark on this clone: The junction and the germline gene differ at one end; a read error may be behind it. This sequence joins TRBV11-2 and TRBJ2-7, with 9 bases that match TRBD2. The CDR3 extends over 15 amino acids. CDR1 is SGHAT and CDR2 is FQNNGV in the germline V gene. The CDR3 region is CASSFYGGRAYEQYF. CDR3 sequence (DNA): TGTGCCAGCAGCTTTTACGGCGGGAGGGCCTATGAGCAGTACTTC.

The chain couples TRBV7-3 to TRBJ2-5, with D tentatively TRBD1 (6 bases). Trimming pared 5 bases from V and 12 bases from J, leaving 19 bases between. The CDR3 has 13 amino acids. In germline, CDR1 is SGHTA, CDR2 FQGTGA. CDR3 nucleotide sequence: TGTGCCAGCAGCCCAGGACCTACAGGGTCGGAGTACTTC. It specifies CASSPGPTGSEYF.

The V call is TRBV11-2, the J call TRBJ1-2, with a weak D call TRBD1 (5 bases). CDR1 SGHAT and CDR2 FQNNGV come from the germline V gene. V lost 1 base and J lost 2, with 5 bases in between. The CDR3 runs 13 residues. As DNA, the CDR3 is TGTGCCAGCAGCTTAGCAGGGAACTATGGCTACACCTTC. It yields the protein CASSLAGNYGYTF.

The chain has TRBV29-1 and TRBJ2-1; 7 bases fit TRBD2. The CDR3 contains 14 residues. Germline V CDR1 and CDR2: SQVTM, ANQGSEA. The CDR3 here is CSHPTGGVVGEQFF. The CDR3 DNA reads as TGCAGTCACCCAACGGGGGGAGTGGTTGGTGAGCAGTTCTTC.

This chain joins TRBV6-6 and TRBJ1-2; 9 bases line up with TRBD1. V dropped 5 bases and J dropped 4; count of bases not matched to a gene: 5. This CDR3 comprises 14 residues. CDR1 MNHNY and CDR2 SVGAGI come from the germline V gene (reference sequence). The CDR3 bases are TGTGCCAGCAGTGCACAGGGGGCATCCTATGGCTACACCTTC. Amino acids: CASSAQGASYGYTF.

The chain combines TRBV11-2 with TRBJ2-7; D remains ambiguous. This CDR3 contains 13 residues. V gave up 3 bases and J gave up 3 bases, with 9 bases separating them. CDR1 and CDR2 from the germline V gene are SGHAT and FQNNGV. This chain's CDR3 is CASSFPSGYEQYF. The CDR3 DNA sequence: TGTGCCAGCAGCTTTCCTAGTGGCTACGAGCAGTACTTC. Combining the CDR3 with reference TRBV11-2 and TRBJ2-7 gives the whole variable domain EAGVAQSPRYKIIEKRQSVAFWCNPISGHATLYWYQQILGQGPKLLIQFQNNGVVDDSQLPKDRFSAERLKGVDSTLKIQPAKLEDSAVYLCASSFPSGYEQYFGPGTRLTVT.

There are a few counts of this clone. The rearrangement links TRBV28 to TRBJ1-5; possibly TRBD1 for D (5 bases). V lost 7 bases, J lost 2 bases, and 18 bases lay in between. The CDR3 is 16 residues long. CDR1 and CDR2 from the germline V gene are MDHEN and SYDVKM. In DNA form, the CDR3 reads TGTGCCAGCACTACCCCCGGGCAGGGTGGCAATCAGCCCCAGCATTTT. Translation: CASTTPGQGGNQPQHF.

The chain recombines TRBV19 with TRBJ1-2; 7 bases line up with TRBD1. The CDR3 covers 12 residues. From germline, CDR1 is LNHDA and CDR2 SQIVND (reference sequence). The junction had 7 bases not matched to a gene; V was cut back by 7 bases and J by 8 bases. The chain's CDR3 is CASTWAGGGYTF. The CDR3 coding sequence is TGTGCCAGTACTTGGGCAGGGGGAGGCTACACCTTC.

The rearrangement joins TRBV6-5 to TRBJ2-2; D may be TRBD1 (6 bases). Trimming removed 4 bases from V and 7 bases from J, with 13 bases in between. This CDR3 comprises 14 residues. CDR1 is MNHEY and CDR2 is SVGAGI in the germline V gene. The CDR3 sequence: CASSFREGGGELFF. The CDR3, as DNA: TGTGCCAGCAGTTTTAGGGAAGGGGGCGGGGAGCTGTTTTTT.

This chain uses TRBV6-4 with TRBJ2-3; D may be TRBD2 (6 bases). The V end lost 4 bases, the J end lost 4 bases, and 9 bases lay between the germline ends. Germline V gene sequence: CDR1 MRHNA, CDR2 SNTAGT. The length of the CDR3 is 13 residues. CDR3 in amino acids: CASSVGEADTQYF. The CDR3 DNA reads TGTGCCAGCAGTGTAGGGGAGGCAGATACGCAGTATTTT.

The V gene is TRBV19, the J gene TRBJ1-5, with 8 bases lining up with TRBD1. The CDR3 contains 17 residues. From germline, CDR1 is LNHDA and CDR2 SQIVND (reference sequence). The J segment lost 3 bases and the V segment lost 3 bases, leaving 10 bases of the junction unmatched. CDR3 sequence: CASSIRQGARNNQPQHF. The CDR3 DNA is TGTGCCAGTAGTATTCGTCAGGGGGCGCGAAACAATCAGCCCCAGCATTTT.

CDR3 nucleotide sequence: TGCAGCGTAGAGCAGGGGGCAGGAGAGCAGTTCTTC. Amino acid sequence: CSVEQGAGEQFF. J is TRBJ2-1 and V is TRBV29-1; 8 bases align to TRBD1. Trimming at V came to 6 bases and at J to 10 bases, leaving 8 bases not matched to a gene. The CDR3 spans 12 residues. Germline CDR1 SQVTM, CDR2 ANQGSEA.

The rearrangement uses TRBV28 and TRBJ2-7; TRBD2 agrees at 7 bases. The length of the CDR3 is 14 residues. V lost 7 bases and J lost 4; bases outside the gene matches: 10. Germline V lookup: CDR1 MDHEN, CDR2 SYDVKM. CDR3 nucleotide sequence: TGTGCCAGCAACCGGGTCGGGGAGGGTTACGAGCAGTACTTC. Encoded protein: CASNRVGEGYEQYF.